The 26 T cell receptor beta chains below come from one sample, sequenced in a study of beta chain features in type 1 diabetes. Study results and limitations: For Type 1 diabetes patients, all four CD4+ subsets carried TCRB CDR3s that were moderately but significantly shorter.

Their antigens are not known. Isolated RNA was reverse transcribed in full, so expressed TCRB transcripts were sequenced. Sequencing used immunoSEQ multiplex PCR; TCRdb keeps in-frame clones, though not all of them. The sample carries more than 55,000 clones, about 47% recorded once. Sequencing was carried out using Tregs from blood. These receptors originate from a woman aged 40 to 50 with type 1 diabetes.

The rearrangement joins TRBV7-2 to TRBJ2-2; 11 bases are shared with TRBD1. CDR1 is SGHTA, CDR2 FQGNSA, per germline. Trimming took 3 bases from V and 7 from J; bases not matched to a gene: 10. The CDR3 contains 17 residues. CDR3 DNA: TGTGCCAGCAGCTTCTTCCCGGGACAGGGGGGGAGCGGGGAGCTGTTTTTT. This codes for CASSFFPGQGGSGELFF. Based on the CDR3 plus reference TRBV7-2 and TRBJ2-2, the full variable domain is GAGVSQSPSNKVTEKGKDVELRCDPISGHTALYWYRQSLGQGLEFLIYFQGNSAPDKSGLPSDRFSAERTGGSVSTLTIQRTQQEDSAVYLCASSFFPGQGGSGELFFGEGSRLTVL.

The chain links TRBV2 to TRBJ1-1, with D perhaps TRBD1 (5 bases). CDR3 length: 15 residues. V lost 8 bases, J lost 3 bases, and 19 bases lay in between. CDR1 and CDR2 from the germline V gene are SNHLY and FYNNEI. In nucleotides, the CDR3 is TGTGCCAGCTCGGCCCTGACAGTCTTGGACACTGAAGCTTTCTTT. This translates into CASSALTVLDTEAFF.

This chain uses TRBV7-9 with TRBJ2-5; D uncertain. V gave up 5 bases and J gave up 0 bases, with 10 bases separating them. The CDR3 runs 14 residues. CDR1 is SEHNR and CDR2 is FQNEAQ in the germline V gene (reference sequence). The CDR3 DNA reads TGTGCCAGCAGCGCCTATTCTAACCAAGAGACCCAGTACTTC. This codes for CASSAYSNQETQYF.

This clone was seen more than once but under ten times. This chain connects TRBV7-3 to TRBJ2-1, with 14 nucleotides matching TRBD2. The CDR3 covers 16 residues. Germline V gene data show CDR1 as SGHTA and CDR2 as FQGTGA. V dropped 4 bases and J dropped 3; count of bases not matched to a gene: 2. This chain's CDR3 is CASSSGLAGDYNEQFF. CDR3 nucleotides: TGTGCCAGCAGCTCGGGACTAGCGGGGGACTACAATGAGCAGTTCTTC.

V gene TRBV13 combines with J gene TRBJ2-5, with TRBD2 matching over 10 bases. The assigned J gene may be wrong: the sequence end matches TRBJ2-7 better. Germline V gene sequence: CDR1 PRHDT, CDR2 FYEKMQ (reference sequence). The CDR3 spans 17 residues. CDR3 DNA: TGTGCCAGCAGCTTAGGGGGGATAGCGGGAGGAAGCTACGAGCAGTACTTC. Residues: CASSLGGIAGGSYEQYF.

The rearrangement joins TRBV5-1 to TRBJ2-1, with 7 bases aligning to TRBD2. This CDR3 region has 16 residues. V trimming: 4 bases; J trimming: 8 bases; junction bases outside the gene matches: 15. Germline lookup yields CDR1 SGHRS and CDR2 YFSETQ. The CDR3 is CASSKSLRELADEQFF. CDR3 nucleotide sequence: TGCGCCAGCAGCAAGTCTTTGCGGGAGTTGGCCGATGAGCAGTTCTTC. Variable domain in full (rest from reference TRBV5-1 and TRBJ2-1): KAGVTQTPRYLIKTRGQQVTLSCSPISGHRSVSWYQQTPGQGLQFLFEYFSETQRNKGNFPGRFSGRQFSNSRSEMNVSTLELGDSALYLCASSKSLRELADEQFFGPGTRLTVL.

The chain has TRBV5-6 and TRBJ2-3; TRBD1 might be the D (5 bases). Germline V gene lookup returns CDR1 SGHDT and CDR2 YYEEEE. V shed 4 bases and J shed 5 bases, with 14 bases lying between them. The CDR3 contains 14 residues. The DNA for the CDR3 is TGTGCCAGCAGCGTGACAGCCGCCGGAGATACGCAGTATTTT. It codes for CASSVTAAGDTQYF.

The CDR3 region is CASGFDRGNTGELFF. The CDR3 DNA reads as TGTGCCAGCGGATTTGACAGGGGCAACACCGGGGAGCTGTTTTTT. This sequence joins TRBV9 and TRBJ2-2; 8 bases are a match to TRBD1. The CDR3 has 15 amino acids. The trim removed 7 bases at V and 2 bases at J, leaving 7 bases unmatched. The germline CDR1 and CDR2 sequences are SGDLS and YYNGEE.

This clone was recorded a few times. The chain employs TRBV5-1 and TRBJ2-1; 7 bases align to TRBD1. This CDR3 has 16 residues. V dropped 4 bases and J dropped 4; count of bases not matched to a gene: 11. Germline CDR1 is SGHRS and CDR2 is YFSETQ. The CDR3 spells CASSPEVDRRYNEQFF. The CDR3 bases are TGCGCCAGCAGCCCGGAGGTGGACAGGCGGTACAATGAGCAGTTCTTC.

This sequence joins TRBV27 and TRBJ2-5; 9 nucleotides agree with TRBD1. With 2 bases clipped from V and 11 bases from J, the junction kept 9 bases outside the gene matches. The CDR3 is 14 amino acids. Germline values: CDR1 MNHEY, CDR2 SMNVEV (reference sequence). In nucleotides, the CDR3 is TGTGCCAGCAGTTTAAGTATACAGGGGGCCAGGCAGTACTTC. Its protein is CASSLSIQGARQYF.

The chain combines TRBV9 with TRBJ2-7, with TRBD2 matching 9 bases. CDR1 is SGDLS, CDR2 YYNGEE, per germline. With V trimmed by 0 bases and J by 2 bases, 3 bases remained unmatched. The CDR3 consists of 15 residues. In DNA, the CDR3 is TGTGCCAGCAGCGTAGGCGGGGGGGCCCCCTACGAGCAGTACTTC. Protein sequence: CASSVGGGAPYEQYF.

This clone was recorded once. This chain connects TRBV19 to TRBJ1-5, with 10 bases lining up with TRBD1. The CDR3 is 17 residues long. After removal of 6 bases from V and 8 bases from J, the junction contained 16 bases not matched to a gene. Germline loops: CDR1 LNHDA, CDR2 SQIVND (reference sequence). The CDR3 protein is CASRKGTGAKRSEPQHF. CDR3 nucleotides: TGTGCCAGTAGAAAGGGGACAGGGGCGAAAAGGTCTGAGCCCCAGCATTTT. The whole variable domain, filled in from reference TRBV19 and TRBJ1-5, reads DGGITQSPKYLFRKEGQNVTLSCEQNLNHDAMYWYRQDPGQGLRLIYYSQIVNDFQKGDIAEGYSVSREKKESFPLTVTSAQKNPTAFYLCASRKGTGAKRSEPQHFGDGTRLSIL.

The chain uses TRBV6-5 and TRBJ1-5, with TRBD1 matching over 11 bases. Germline trimming cut 2 bases from V and 6 bases from J; bases unmatched to any gene: 0. The length of the CDR3 is 14 residues. Germline V gene lookup returns CDR1 MNHEY and CDR2 SVGAGI. The chain's CDR3 is CASSYGTGGQPQHF. The CDR3 DNA is TGTGCCAGCAGTTACGGGACAGGGGGTCAGCCCCAGCATTTT.

This clone occurred a few times. The rearrangement joins TRBV27 to TRBJ2-2, with unresolved D. Germline V gene lookup returns CDR1 MNHEY and CDR2 SMNVEV (reference sequence). The CDR3 totals 13 residues. Deletions cut 6 bases from V and 0 bases from J, with 5 bases between. Written as DNA, the CDR3 is TGTGCCAGCAGAGACACGAACACCGGGGAGCTGTTTTTT. It translates to CASRDTNTGELFF.

J is TRBJ2-1 and V is TRBV15; D is unresolved. CDR1 is LNHNV, CDR2 YYDKDF, per germline (reference sequence). This CDR3 spans 16 amino acids. V was clipped by 0 bases and J by 8 bases, with 17 bases between them. The CDR3 here is CATSRDLSSLGDEQFF. CDR3 nucleotides: TGTGCCACCAGCAGAGATCTGAGTAGCTTAGGCGATGAGCAGTTCTTC.

V usage is TRBV10-3 and J usage is TRBJ2-7; TRBD1 agrees at 8 bases. Looked up from germline, CDR1 is ENHRY and CDR2 is SYGVKD. The CDR3 has 14 amino acids. V lost 3 bases and J lost 4; bases outside the gene matches: 5. The CDR3 DNA reads TGTGCCATCAGTGACCGCGACAGGGGATACGAGCAGTACTTC. Amino acid sequence: CAISDRDRGYEQYF.

On this clone: The sample holds other DNA sequences that translate to the same CDR3. This rearrangement joins TRBV6-5 to TRBJ2-3; TRBD2 matches at 7 bases. V lost 8 bases, J lost 0 bases, and 5 bases stayed unmatched. In germline, CDR1 is MNHEY, CDR2 SVGAGI. The CDR3 has 14 residues. The CDR3 sequence is CASRSGLSTDTQYF. DNA for the CDR3: TGTGCCAGCCGTAGCGGGCTGAGCACAGATACGCAGTATTTT.

CDR3 nucleotides: TGTGCCAGCAGCTTGGGGGGGCTAGCCTCTGGAAACACCATATATTTT. Translation: CASSLGGLASGNTIYF. This chain joins TRBV5-4 and TRBJ1-3; TRBD1 is a possible D gene (6 bases). Trimming cost V 0 bases and J 0 bases, with 10 bases left between them. Germline loops: CDR1 SGHNT, CDR2 YYREEE (reference sequence). The CDR3 sequence is 16 residues long.

This clone has only one observation. This chain joins TRBV2 and TRBJ2-1; TRBD1 agrees at 9 bases. Germline V gene sequence: CDR1 SNHLY, CDR2 FYNNEI. V shed 7 bases and J 2 bases; nucleotides not matched to a gene: 6. The CDR3 sequence is 15 residues long. The CDR3: CASNINRGPYNEQFF. The CDR3 bases are TGTGCCAGCAACATAAACAGGGGGCCCTACAATGAGCAGTTCTTC. Together with reference TRBV2 and TRBJ2-1, the CDR3 gives the full variable domain: EPEVTQTPSHQVTQMGQEVILRCVPISNHLYFYWYRQILGQKVEFLVSFYNNEISEKSEIFDDQFSVERPDGSNFTLKIRSTKLEDSAMYFCASNINRGPYNEQFFGPGTRLTVL.

The V call is TRBV2, the J call TRBJ2-1, with a possible D match to TRBD1 (6 bases). V lost 6 bases, J lost 3 bases, and 18 bases lay in between. In germline, CDR1 is SNHLY, CDR2 FYNNEI. The CDR3 extends over 16 amino acids. The CDR3 protein is CASSYGTSPIYNEQFF. The CDR3 nucleotides read TGTGCCAGCAGCTACGGGACATCCCCCATCTACAATGAGCAGTTCTTC. Using reference TRBV2 and TRBJ2-1 for the parts outside the CDR3, the full variable domain is EPEVTQTPSHQVTQMGQEVILRCVPISNHLYFYWYRQILGQKVEFLVSFYNNEISEKSEIFDDQFSVERPDGSNFTLKIRSTKLEDSAMYFCASSYGTSPIYNEQFFGPGTRLTVL.

This chain links TRBV5-1 with TRBJ1-4; D is unresolved. V lost 4 bases to trimming and J lost 4 bases, with 8 bases between them. The CDR3 length is 13 residues. CDR1 is SGHRS and CDR2 is YFSETQ in the germline V gene. This CDR3 is CASSRGLNEKLFF. CDR3 coding DNA: TGCGCCAGCAGCCGAGGTCTTAATGAAAAACTGTTTTTT.

This clone has just a few counts. The chain joins TRBV7-3 to TRBJ2-1; 11 nucleotides match TRBD2. The CDR3 spans 16 residues. Germline V gene data show CDR1 as SGHTA and CDR2 as FQGTGA. V was clipped by 3 bases and J by 5 bases; unmatched bases: 6. CDR3 nucleotide sequence: TGTGCCAGCAGCTTCTCGACTAGCGGGGCCAACAATGAGCAGTTCTTC. Translating it yields CASSFSTSGANNEQFF. Using reference TRBV7-3 and TRBJ2-1 for the parts outside the CDR3, the full variable domain is GAGVSQTPSNKVTEKGKYVELRCDPISGHTALYWYRQSLGQGPEFLIYFQGTGAADDSGLPNDRFFAVRPEGSVSTLKIQRTERGDSAVYLCASSFSTSGANNEQFFGPGTRLTVL.

The genes are TRBV7-9 and TRBJ1-1; possibly TRBD1 for D (5 bases). The germline V and J ends were trimmed by 5 bases and 4 bases, with 11 bases remaining between them. This CDR3 comprises 13 residues. CDR1 and CDR2 (germline): SEHNR, FQNEAQ (reference sequence). The CDR3 coding sequence is TGTGCCAGCAGCGACGCAGGGTTCACTGAAGCTTTCTTT. Protein: CASSDAGFTEAFF. Together with reference TRBV7-9 and TRBJ1-1, the CDR3 gives the full variable domain: DTGVSQNPRHKITKRGQNVTFRCDPISEHNRLYWYRQTLGQGPEFLTYFQNEAQLEKSRLLSDRFSAERPKGSFSTLEIQRTEQGDSAMYLCASSDAGFTEAFFGQGTRLTVV.

This clone was detected a few times. The chain uses TRBV7-2 and TRBJ1-1; 7 bases are shared with TRBD1. The ends lost 1 base at V and 4 bases at J; junction bases unmatched: 0. CDR3 length equals 13 residues. CDR1 is SGHTA, CDR2 FQGNSA, per germline. The CDR3 DNA follows: TGTGCCAGCAGCTTAGGGACAGGCACTGAAGCTTTCTTT. Its translation is CASSLGTGTEAFF.

The rearrangement links TRBV7-2 to TRBJ2-3, with 13 bases aligning to TRBD2. Per germline, CDR1 SGHTA and CDR2 FQGNSA. CDR3 size: 15 residues. V gave up 6 bases and J gave up 6 bases; unmatched junction bases: 6. The CDR3 spells CASRPTGLAGDTQYF. DNA of the CDR3: TGTGCCAGCAGACCTACGGGACTAGCGGGGGATACGCAGTATTTT.

This rearrangement joins TRBV30 to TRBJ2-7; D possibly corresponds to TRBD2 (5 bases). Trimming shortened V by 0 bases and J by 9 bases, and 9 bases separated the two germline ends. The CDR3 extends over 11 amino acids. CDR1 and CDR2 (germline): GTSNPN, SVGIG (reference sequence). The DNA of the CDR3 is TGTGCCTGGAGTGTAGAGGGCGGGCAGTACTTC. Residues: CAWSVEGGQYF.